One sample yielded the 26 T cell receptor beta chains listed below, sequenced in a study of neoadjuvant anti-PD-1 for oral cavity cancer. Some clones are missing from TCRdb's copy, which holds only in-frame ones; the method was immunoSEQ multiplex PCR. This sample has 9,500 to 11,000 clones; approximately 52% occur once, and the top ten carry more than 20%. Specimen: tumor tissue, collected before nivolumab (anti-PD-1) treatment. The source is a person aged 40 to 85 with oral cavity squamous cell carcinoma.

The chain is built from TRBV5-1 and TRBJ2-5, with D possibly TRBD1 on 6 matching bases. Trimming left V 3 bases short and J 4 bases short, with 16 bases between. Germline CDR1 SGHRS, CDR2 YFSETQ. This CDR3 contains 15 residues. The CDR3 sequence: CASSSDRERGETQYF. As DNA, the CDR3 is TGCGCCAGCAGCTCGGACAGAGAACGGGGAGAGACCCAGTACTTC. Together with reference TRBV5-1 and TRBJ2-5, the CDR3 gives the full variable domain: KAGVTQTPRYLIKTRGQQVTLSCSPISGHRSVSWYQQTPGQGLQFLFEYFSETQRNKGNFPGRFSGRQFSNSRSEMNVSTLELGDSALYLCASSSDRERGETQYFGPGTRLLVL.

The V and J genes are TRBV4-3 and TRBJ2-2; D perhaps matches TRBD1 (5 bases). Trimming shortened V by 0 bases and J by 4 bases, and 9 bases separated the two germline ends. This CDR3 spans 15 amino acids. Germline CDR1 reads LGHNA; CDR2 reads YSLEER. The CDR3 loop is CASSQEVRATGELFF. Here the CDR3 DNA reads TGCGCCAGCAGCCAAGAGGTCAGGGCCACCGGGGAGCTGTTTTTT.

CDR3 DNA: TGTGCCAGCAGTTGCCCTGGGGCGACAGTAATTGCCGGTAGCTACACCTTC. This codes for CASSCPGATVIAGSYTF. V usage is TRBV6-9 and J usage is TRBJ1-2; possibly TRBD1 for D (5 bases). Trimming cost V 4 bases and J 9 bases, with 27 bases left between them. The CDR3 has 17 residues. Germline lookup yields CDR1 MNHGY and CDR2 SVAAGI.

The J gene is TRBJ1-2, the V gene TRBV7-2; the D is unclear. V lost 2 bases, J lost 6 bases, and 13 bases lay in between. This CDR3 spans 14 amino acids. Germline V gene data show CDR1 as SGHTA and CDR2 as FQGNSA. CDR3 sequence (DNA): TGTGCCAGCAGCTTATATGGCCCAGCGGATGGCTACACCTTC. Residues: CASSLYGPADGYTF. Based on the CDR3 plus reference TRBV7-2 and TRBJ1-2, the full variable domain is GAGVSQSPSNKVTEKGKDVELRCDPISGHTALYWYRQSLGQGLEFLIYFQGNSAPDKSGLPSDRFSAERTGGSVSTLTIQRTQQEDSAVYLCASSLYGPADGYTFGSGTRLTVV.

CDR3 sequence reads: CASSNGEGQGDTGELFF. The DNA for the CDR3 is TGTGCCAGCAGCAATGGGGAGGGACAGGGCGACACCGGGGAGCTGTTTTTT. The J gene is TRBJ2-2, the V gene TRBV21-1; TRBD1 is the table's D call and was not checked against the DNA. TRBV21-1 is a known pseudogene. This CDR3 has 17 residues.

The chain employs TRBV5-4 and TRBJ1-6; D may be TRBD1 (5 bases). CDR1 and CDR2 (germline): SGHNT, YYREEE (reference sequence). CDR3 size: 16 residues. Between the trimmed V and J ends, which lost 4 bases and 6 bases, there was a span of 17 bases. CDR3 region: CASSIGGNWGNSPLHF. The CDR3 bases are TGTGCCAGCAGCATCGGGGGGAATTGGGGTAATTCACCCCTCCACTTT.

This clone was counted a few times. This chain uses TRBV29-1 with TRBJ2-6; D assignment may be TRBD1 or TRBD2 (5 bases each). Germline CDR1 and CDR2: SQVTM and ANQGSEA. Trimming stripped 7 bases from V and 4 bases from J, with 11 bases between. CDR3 length equals 13 residues. The CDR3 region is CSAAGTGANVLTF. The CDR3, as DNA: TGCAGCGCCGCAGGGACCGGGGCCAACGTCCTGACTTTC.

This clone is labeled medium-sized. This chain joins TRBV19 and TRBJ1-1, with D hard to call. Germline V gene sequence: CDR1 LNHDA, CDR2 SQIVND (reference sequence). V lost 8 bases, J lost 3 bases, and 22 bases lay in between. The CDR3 totals 16 residues. This CDR3 is CASVDPYLRRDTEAFF. In DNA form, the CDR3 reads TGTGCCAGTGTGGACCCATACCTCAGAAGGGACACTGAAGCTTTCTTT.

The rearrangement links TRBV29-1 to TRBJ1-4; tentative D call: TRBD1 (5 bases). The CDR3 consists of 12 residues. Trimming cost V 1 base and J 5 bases, with 5 bases left between them. CDR1 and CDR2 (germline): SQVTM, ANQGSEA. The CDR3 DNA follows: TGCAGCGTTGAAGGGACAAATGAAAAACTGTTTTTT. Translating gives CSVEGTNEKLFF.

The chain is built from TRBV6-5 and TRBJ2-3; TRBD1 matches 7 bases. The CDR3 runs to 15 residues. The trim removed 6 bases at V and 1 base at J, leaving 7 bases unmatched. Per germline, CDR1 MNHEY and CDR2 SVGAGI. The DNA for the CDR3 is TGTGCCAGCAGAAACAGGGGAACGGGCACAGATACGCAGTATTTT. It translates to CASRNRGTGTDTQYF.

The V and J genes are TRBV7-9 and TRBJ1-1; possible D gene TRBD1, 6 bases. CDR1 and CDR2 from the germline V gene are SEHNR and FQNEAQ (reference sequence). The CDR3 sequence is 13 residues long. V dropped 4 bases and J dropped 6 bases, with 12 bases sitting between them. In nucleotides, the CDR3 is TGTGCCAGCAGCTCCCGTCCAGGGGCTGAAGCTTTCTTT. Its protein product is CASSSRPGAEAFF.

This clone has more than one count but fewer than ten. This chain's CDR3 is CASSGTGEGNTEAFF. CDR3 bases: TGTGCCAGCAGTGGGACAGGCGAGGGGAACACTGAAGCTTTCTTT. The chain combines TRBV6-1 with TRBJ1-1; 7 bases are shared with TRBD1. The ends lost 4 bases at V and 1 base at J; junction bases unmatched: 6. The V gene's germline CDR1 is MNHNS and CDR2 SASEGT. The CDR3 length is 15 residues.

The genes are TRBV10-3 and TRBJ2-7, with a weak D call TRBD1 (6 bases). Trimming took 0 bases from V and 6 from J, leaving 21 bases between them. The CDR3 runs 17 residues. The germline CDR1 and CDR2 sequences are ENHRY and SYGVKD. The CDR3 nucleotides read TGTGCCATCAGTGAGTCGGACAGCCTGAAACCGTTAGGCGAGCAGTACTTC. Its translation is CAISESDSLKPLGEQYF.

A single count supports this clone. The CDR3 nucleotides read TGTGCCAGCAGCTTAGTCGGGACAGGGGTGGGCGAGCAGTACTTC. It translates to CASSLVGTGVGEQYF. V is TRBV11-2 and J is TRBJ2-7, with 10 bases lining up with TRBD1. Looked up from germline, CDR1 is SGHAT and CDR2 is FQNNGV. This CDR3 is built from 15 residues. V was clipped by 1 base and J by 6 bases; unmatched bases: 6.

Comment on this clone: The junction does not match germline at one end; this may be a read error. The CDR3 protein is CASSQDRGGTEAFF. The CDR3 DNA sequence: TGCGCCAGCAGCCAAGATCGGGGAGGAACTGAAGCTTTCTTT. The rearrangement links TRBV7-2 to TRBJ1-1; D unresolved. The CDR3 runs to 14 residues. CDR1 is SGHTA, CDR2 FQGNSA, per germline.

The table lists this clone with a few counts. The chain joins TRBV4-3 to TRBJ2-6, with D unresolved. The CDR3 has 15 residues. Looked up from germline, CDR1 is LGHNA and CDR2 is YSLEER. Trimming shortened V by 4 bases and J by 4 bases, and 11 bases separated the two germline ends. The CDR3 DNA follows: TGCGCCAGCAGCCTCAGCCACTCGGGGGCCAACGTCCTGACTTTC. Protein: CASSLSHSGANVLTF.

The chain is built from TRBV7-2 and TRBJ1-2; D is possibly TRBD1 (6 bases). The V gene's germline CDR1 is SGHTA and CDR2 FQGNSA. The CDR3 runs 14 residues. The ends were cut back, 5 bases at V and 8 bases at J, with 18 bases in the middle. The DNA of the CDR3 is TGTGCCAGCAGCCCAAACAGGGTGGCGGACGGCTACACCTTC. It specifies CASSPNRVADGYTF.

This clone was found a few times. The rearrangement uses TRBV19 and TRBJ1-5; weak D call: TRBD1 (6 bases). The germline gives CDR1 LNHDA, CDR2 SQIVND (reference sequence). The V end lost 10 bases, the J end lost 2 bases, and 15 bases lay between the germline ends. There are 14 residues in the CDR3. The CDR3 DNA sequence: TGTGCCACCACTTGGGGGGGGCGCAATCAGCCCCAGCATTTT. Amino acid sequence: CATTWGGRNQPQHF.

V and J are TRBV27 and TRBJ2-2, with D unclear. CDR3 length: 13 amino acids. The V end was cut by 2 bases, the J end by 5 bases, with 6 bases between. Germline lookup yields CDR1 MNHEY and CDR2 SMNVEV (reference sequence). CDR3 coding DNA: TGTGCCAGCAGTTTAAAGTGGACCGGGGAGCTGTTTTTT. As protein: CASSLKWTGELFF.

The chain employs TRBV4-3 and TRBJ1-4, with D tentatively TRBD1 (5 bases). Germline values: CDR1 LGHNA, CDR2 YSLEER. This CDR3 comprises 13 residues. The V end lost 4 bases, the J end lost 5 bases, and 8 bases lay between the germline ends. The CDR3 is CASSRRQNEKLFF. CDR3 nucleotide sequence: TGCGCCAGCAGCCGGAGACAGAATGAAAAACTGTTTTTT.

CDR3 sequence (DNA): TGTGCCAGCAGTTTAACCAACGGAAACACCATATATTTT. This translates into CASSLTNGNTIYF. The chain carries TRBV27 and TRBJ1-3; no reliable D call. CDR1 is MNHEY, CDR2 SMNVEV, per germline (reference sequence). The CDR3 has 13 residues. Trimming took 2 bases from V and 4 from J, leaving 6 bases between them.

The chain combines TRBV5-6 with TRBJ1-1, with D possibly being TRBD1 (6 bases). V was cut by 2 bases and J by 0 bases, with 11 bases left in between. The CDR3 is 15 amino acids. Germline loops: CDR1 SGHDT, CDR2 YYEEEE. CDR3 loop: CASSLGTPMNTEAFF. CDR3 nucleotides: TGTGCCAGCAGCTTAGGGACACCCATGAACACTGAAGCTTTCTTT.

In its sample, this clone was seen a few times. The chain recombines TRBV11-2 with TRBJ2-5, with D possibly being TRBD1 or TRBD2 (6 bases each). Looked up from germline, CDR1 is SGHAT and CDR2 is FQNNGV. V was clipped by 3 bases and J by 4 bases, with 9 bases between them. This CDR3 spans 13 amino acids. This CDR3 is CASSLGGGETQYF. DNA of the CDR3: TGTGCCAGCAGCTTGGGGGGCGGAGAGACCCAGTACTTC.

This clone was observed a single time. The rearrangement uses TRBV19 and TRBJ1-6, with unresolved D. V was cut by 10 bases and J by 8 bases, with 18 bases left in between. The CDR3 consists of 14 residues. Germline CDR1 reads LNHDA; CDR2 reads SQIVND (reference sequence). The CDR3 DNA sequence: TGTGCCACCTCCCCGGAGCCCTTATATTCACCCCTCCACTTT. This gives the protein CATSPEPLYSPLHF.

The J gene is TRBJ2-3, the V gene TRBV2; 10 bases are a match to TRBD2. This CDR3 has 15 residues. With V trimmed by 8 bases and J by 6 bases, 11 bases remained unmatched. The germline CDR1 and CDR2 sequences are SNHLY and FYNNEI. The CDR3 DNA is TGTGCCAGCGTTAGTAGCGGGGGGCCAGGGGATACGCAGTATTTT. Translation: CASVSSGGPGDTQYF.

V and J are TRBV5-1 and TRBJ2-2, with TRBD1 as a possible D gene (5 bases). Trimming stripped 5 bases from V and 3 bases from J, with 11 bases between. CDR1 is SGHRS, CDR2 YFSETQ, per germline. The CDR3 spans 14 residues. CDR3 sequence reads: CASRSDSYTGELFF. CDR3 sequence (DNA): TGCGCCAGCAGATCCGACAGTTACACCGGGGAGCTGTTTTTT.